Each of the 19 T cell receptor beta chains below was sequenced from the same sample in a study of regulatory T cells in long-lasting Graves disease. Building of the TCR beta libraries involved iRepertoire HTBI primers and Arm-PCR of CDR3 regions. TCRdb analysed the multiplex PCR reads with MiXCR anew, one entry per CDR3 protein. Of about 470,000 distinct CDR3 sequences in the sample, about 20% are singletons; the top ten hold 7.8%. Time point defined: persistent/refractory GD, antithyroid drugs over 5 years with positive TRAb. RNA from PBMCs was the source of the TCR library. This material consisted of peripheral blood mononuclear cells (PBMCs), taken when the disease was refractory, from a patient treated with antithyroid drugs. The receptors here all came from a female donor with Graves disease.

Ten or more counts support this clonotype. V usage is TRBV18 and J usage is TRBJ2-5, with TRBD1 matching over 9 bases. Germline V gene lookup returns CDR1 KGHSH and CDR2 LQKENI. This CDR3 contains 15 residues. V was pared by 4 bases and J by 4 bases, with 7 bases of the junction left unmatched. Written as DNA, the CDR3 is TGTGCCAGCTCACAAAAGGACAGGGGAGGAGAGACCCAGTACTTC. Protein sequence: CASSQKDRGGETQYF.

This clonotype showed up many times. CDR3 nucleotides: TGTGCCAGCAGTGAGGTTAGCGGTGGTCTTGGCGAGCAGTACTTC. It encodes CASSEVSGGLGEQYF. The chain links TRBV2 to TRBJ2-7; a possible D gene is TRBD2 (6 bases). Trimming took 3 bases from V and 6 from J, leaving 18 bases between them. Germline V gives CDR1 SNHLY, CDR2 FYNNEI. The CDR3 is 15 residues long. The whole variable domain, remainder taken from reference TRBV2 and TRBJ2-7, is EPEVTQTPSHQVTQMGQEVILRCVPISNHLYFYWYRQILGQKVEFLVSFYNNEISEKSEIFDDQFSVERPDGSNFTLKIRSTKLEDSAMYFCASSEVSGGLGEQYFGPGTRLTVT.

The chain couples TRBV9 to TRBJ1-3, with a weak D call TRBD1 (5 bases). Germline CDR1 and CDR2: SGDLS and YYNGEE. V lost 3 bases and J lost 0, with 13 bases in between. CDR3 length equals 16 residues. CDR3 nucleotides: TGTGCCAGCAGCGGTCAGGGAAAGGTCTCTGGAAACACCATATATTTT. Translation gives CASSGQGKVSGNTIYF.

With respect to this clonotype: This clone may be a read error of a much larger clone one base away. The chain is built from TRBV7-9 and TRBJ2-5; D may be TRBD2 (5 bases). V dropped 4 bases and J dropped 5 bases, with 11 bases sitting between them. CDR3 length equals 13 residues. CDR1 and CDR2 from the germline V gene are SEHNR and FQNEAQ (reference sequence). CDR3 sequence (DNA): TGTGCCAGCAGCTGGACTGGTTTGGAGACCCAGTACTTC. Amino acids: CASSWTGLETQYF. Complete variable domain (other parts from reference TRBV7-9 and TRBJ2-5): DTGVSQNPRHKITKRGQNVTFRCDPISEHNRLYWYRQTLGQGPEFLTYFQNEAQLEKSRLLSDRFSAERPKGSFSTLEIQRTEQGDSAMYLCASSWTGLETQYFGPGTRLLVL.

In this sample, this clonotype turned up a few times. The chain recombines TRBV9 with TRBJ2-5, with unresolved D. Germline V lookup: CDR1 SGDLS, CDR2 YYNGEE. The V gene lost 2 bases and the J gene lost 5 bases, with 10 bases spanning the gap. The CDR3 extends over 13 amino acids. The CDR3 DNA is TGTGCCAGCAGCGTTGTCTCGTGGGAGACCCAGTACTTC. This translates into CASSVVSWETQYF.

This clonotype was found many times. The CDR3 protein is CASAPAGEYEQYF. CDR3 DNA: TGTGCCAGCGCGCCAGCGGGAGAGTACGAGCAGTACTTC. The rearrangement links TRBV28 to TRBJ2-7, with TRBD2 identical over 8 bases. The ends lost 8 bases at V and 4 bases at J; junction bases unmatched: 7. From germline, CDR1 is MDHEN and CDR2 SYDVKM. The CDR3 contains 13 residues.

As to this clonotype: This CDR3 is missing its conserved last phenylalanine or tryptophan, likely due to a read error. V usage is TRBV6-1 and J usage is TRBJ1-1; D gene uncertain. The germline V and J ends were trimmed by 6 bases and 1 base, with 12 bases remaining between them. This CDR3 region has 14 residues. Germline CDR1 is MNHNS and CDR2 is SASEGT. CDR3 region: CASSPGGKNTEAFS. DNA for the CDR3: TGTGCCAGCAGCCCCGGCGGCAAGAACACTGAAGCTTTCTCT.

To note about this clonotype: A read error may be the cause here, since a much bigger clone is one base away. The rearrangement links TRBV15 to TRBJ1-5; a weak D match, TRBD1 (5 bases). V shed 1 base and J shed 0 bases, with 7 bases lying between them. Germline CDR1 LNHNV, CDR2 YYDKDF (reference sequence). The CDR3 extends over 15 amino acids. The CDR3 DNA is TGTGCCACCAGCAGAGGGGACGCTAGCAATCAGCCCCAGCATTTT. This sequence encodes CATSRGDASNQPQHF.

This clonotype was detected many times. The chain joins TRBV20-1 to TRBJ2-7, with a weak D call TRBD1 (6 bases). V was trimmed by 3 bases and J by 3 bases, leaving 12 bases between them. Germline CDR1 and CDR2: DFQATT and SNEGSKA (reference sequence). This CDR3 contains 13 residues. The CDR3 coding sequence is TGCAGTGCTAGTGAGGGCAGGGGCTACGAGCAGTACTTC. Translation: CSASEGRGYEQYF.

This clonotype was counted at least ten times. This chain connects TRBV28 to TRBJ2-5; perhaps D is TRBD1 or TRBD2 (5 bases each). The CDR3 is made up of 16 amino acids. Trimming took 1 base from V and 1 from J, leaving 13 bases between them. Germline assignment: CDR1 MDHEN and CDR2 SYDVKM. This CDR3 is CASSLYPGQTQETQYF. In DNA, the CDR3 is TGTGCCAGCAGTTTATACCCGGGGCAGACCCAAGAGACCCAGTACTTC.

This chain's CDR3 is CSGDRSTGELFF. DNA for the CDR3: TGCAGTGGGGACAGGAGCACCGGGGAGCTGTTTTTT. This chain joins TRBV20-1 and TRBJ2-2, with TRBD1 identical over 8 bases. The CDR3 length is 12 residues. V trimming: 7 bases; J trimming: 4 bases; junction bases outside the gene matches: 2. CDR1 is DFQATT and CDR2 is SNEGSKA in the germline V gene (reference sequence).

This clonotype came up many times. The chain has TRBV6-2 or TRBV6-3 and TRBJ2-7; D is uncertain. The CDR3 has 17 amino acids. Deletions cut 0 bases from V and 2 bases from J, with 17 bases between. Germline V gene data show CDR1 as MNHEY and CDR2 as SVGEGT. CDR3 sequence reads: CASSYSGAGAGAYEQYF. The DNA of the CDR3 is TGTGCCAGCAGTTACTCAGGAGCAGGCGCAGGAGCCTACGAGCAGTACTTC.

This clonotype was recorded many times. The genes are TRBV28 and TRBJ1-1; D may be TRBD1 (6 bases). CDR1 MDHEN and CDR2 SYDVKM come from the germline V gene. The V end lost 3 bases, the J end lost 8 bases, and 13 bases lay between the germline ends. This CDR3 is built from 13 residues. The CDR3 here is CASSLGGGAEAFF. The CDR3 nucleotides read TGTGCCAGCAGTTTGGGAGGGGGGGCCGAAGCTTTCTTT.

This clonotype was counted many times. V gene TRBV28 combines with J gene TRBJ2-4, with D possibly being TRBD2 (5 bases). Germline assignment: CDR1 MDHEN and CDR2 SYDVKM. This CDR3 contains 17 residues. The germline V and J ends were trimmed by 6 bases and 0 bases, with 18 bases remaining between them. CDR3 protein: CASSADVTRLAKNIQYF. DNA for the CDR3: TGTGCCAGCAGCGCCGACGTCACTAGATTAGCCAAAAACATTCAGTACTTC.

Only a few counts were recorded for this clonotype. V gene TRBV29-1 combines with J gene TRBJ1-2; D is uncertain. The V and J ends lost 3 bases and 3 bases respectively, with 5 bases between them. Per the germline V gene, CDR1 is SQVTM and CDR2 is ANQGSEA. There are 11 residues in the CDR3. CDR3 sequence: CSVDGDYGYTF. CDR3 coding DNA: TGCAGCGTTGACGGAGACTATGGCTACACCTTC.

The V call is TRBV4-1, the J call TRBJ1-1; no clear D gene. The CDR3 length is 12 residues. Germline CDR1 reads MGHRA; CDR2 reads YSYEKL. V shed 8 bases and J shed 1 base, with 8 bases lying between them. The CDR3: CASGKSNTEAFF. CDR3 in DNA: TGCGCCAGCGGGAAGTCGAACACTGAAGCTTTCTTT.

A few counts support this clonotype. V usage is TRBV27 and J usage is TRBJ2-7; D remains unclear. CDR1 is MNHEY, CDR2 SMNVEV, per germline (reference sequence). Trimming shortened V by 2 bases and J by 5 bases, and 13 bases separated the two germline ends. CDR3 length: 14 residues. The chain's CDR3 is CASSLGYSRNEQYF. DNA for the CDR3: TGTGCCAGCAGTTTAGGCTACAGCAGGAACGAGCAGTACTTC.

Many counts were recorded for this clonotype. This CDR3 is CASSLSAGSHEQYF. CDR3 nucleotide sequence: TGTGCCAGCAGCTTAAGCGCAGGGAGCCACGAGCAGTACTTC. This chain links TRBV7-8 with TRBJ2-7, with D possibly called TRBD1 or TRBD2 (5 bases each). Per germline, CDR1 SGHVS and CDR2 FQNEAQ. The CDR3 sequence is 14 residues long. The V and J ends lost 2 bases and 5 bases respectively, with 13 bases between them.

The rearrangement links TRBV2 to TRBJ2-3, with D hard to call. V was clipped by 3 bases and J by 4 bases, with 11 bases between them. This CDR3 spans 14 amino acids. From germline, CDR1 is SNHLY and CDR2 FYNNEI. The chain's CDR3 is CASSDGLDADTQYF. CDR3 nucleotide sequence: TGTGCCAGCAGTGACGGTTTGGACGCAGATACGCAGTATTTT.